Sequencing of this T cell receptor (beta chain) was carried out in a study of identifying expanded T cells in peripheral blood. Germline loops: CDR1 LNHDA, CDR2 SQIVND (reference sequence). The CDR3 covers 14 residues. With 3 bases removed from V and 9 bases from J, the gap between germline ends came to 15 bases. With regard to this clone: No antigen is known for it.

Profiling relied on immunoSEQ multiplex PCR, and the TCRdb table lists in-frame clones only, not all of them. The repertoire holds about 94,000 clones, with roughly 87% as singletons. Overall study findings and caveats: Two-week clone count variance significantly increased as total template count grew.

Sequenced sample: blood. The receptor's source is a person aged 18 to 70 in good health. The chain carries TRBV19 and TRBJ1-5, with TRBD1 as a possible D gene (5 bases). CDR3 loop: CASSIGTGRWPQHF. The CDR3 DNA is TGTGCCAGTAGTATCGGGACCGGAAGGTGGCCCCAGCATTTT.